Sequencing of this TCR beta chain was carried out in a study of response to subunit inactivated influenza vaccine. V shed 5 bases and J shed 3 bases, with 8 bases lying between them. In germline, CDR1 is KGHSH, CDR2 LQKENI. The CDR3 loop spans 12 amino acids. Each CDR3 protein gets one entry after TCRdb re-called the RT-PCR reads with MiXCR. The sample has more than 700,000 distinct CDR3 sequences, 21% seen once. The genes are TRBV18 and TRBJ2-7; D is undetermined. The sample was PBMCs from blood, taken less than 6 days after vaccination. The sequence was obtained from a man in his forties or fifties who received an inactivated influenza vaccine. CDR3 sequence (DNA): TGTGCCAGCTCAGGCCCGTTCTACGAGCAGTACTTC. It specifies CASSGPFYEQYF.